The T cell receptor beta chain described here comes from a study of blood T cells in healthy people across ages. With V trimmed by 4 bases and J by 3 bases, 9 bases remained unmatched. The germline V gene encodes CDR1 DFQATT and CDR2 SNEGSKA (reference sequence). CDR3 length equals 16 residues. A J-beta primer mix and a sample-barcoded 5' primer were used in a second PCR of roughly 7 to 12 cycles. From the 5' RACE reads, TCRdb called clonotypes with MiXCR, one entry per CDR3 protein. The table records more than 1,000,000 distinct CDR3 sequences, approximately 25% of them present only once. This clonotype showed up just a few times. These data were also reused for a study on T cells of mothers and their children.

The rearrangement links TRBV20-1 to TRBJ2-3; 11 bases map to TRBD2. This clonotype was obtained from a girl aged 2 to 9 in good health. The material sequenced was blood. Here the CDR3 reads CSATGLAGGTTDTQYF. CDR3 DNA: TGCAGTGCTACAGGGCTAGCGGGGGGAACGACAGATACGCAGTATTTT.